The sequence of this T cell receptor beta chain was determined in a study of cytomegalovirus exposure and HLA in healthy donors. This CDR3 contains 19 residues. Trimming took 1 base from V and 1 from J; bases not matched to a gene: 15. The germline V gene encodes CDR1 SGHAT and CDR2 FQNNGV. TCRdb keeps only in-frame clones here, not all; method: immunoSEQ multiplex PCR. The table shows 110,000 or so clones, with around 86% occurring only once. This chain connects TRBV11-2 to TRBJ2-7; 8 nucleotides match TRBD1. The source is a woman under 30 in good health and CMV-seropositive. The specimen was PBMCs. The CDR3 bases are TGTGCCAGCAGCTTAGGTCGCATCTTGGGGACAGGAAGTTCCTACGAGCAGTACTTC. It translates to CASSLGRILGTGSSYEQYF.